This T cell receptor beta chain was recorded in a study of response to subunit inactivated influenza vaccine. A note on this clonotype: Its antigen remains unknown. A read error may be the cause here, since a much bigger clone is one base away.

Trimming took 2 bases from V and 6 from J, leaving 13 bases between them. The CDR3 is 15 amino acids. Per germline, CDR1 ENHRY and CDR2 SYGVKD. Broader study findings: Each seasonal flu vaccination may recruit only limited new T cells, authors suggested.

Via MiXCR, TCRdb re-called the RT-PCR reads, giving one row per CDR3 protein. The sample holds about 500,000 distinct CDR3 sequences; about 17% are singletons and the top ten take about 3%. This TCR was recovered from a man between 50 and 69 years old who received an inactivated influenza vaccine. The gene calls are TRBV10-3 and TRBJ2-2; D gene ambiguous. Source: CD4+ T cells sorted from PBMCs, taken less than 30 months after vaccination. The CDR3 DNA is TGTGCCATCAGTGAGGCGCACTCGGACGCCGGGGAGCTGTTTTTT. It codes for CAISEAHSDAGELFF.